This T cell receptor (beta chain) was profiled in a study of T cell repertoires in cytomegalovirus infection. Study summary: Matching HLA type and CMV infection were both indicated by public TCR beta signatures.

As for this clonotype: Its target is not known.

Points from the study as a whole: Carriers of CMV and the relevant HLA type were discriminated by public TCR beta frequency. Dominating the ex vivo response were HLA-C-restricted CMV-specific TCR beta clonotypes.

TCRdb used MiXCR to reprocess the reads, holding one entry per CDR3 protein. The data contain around 290,000 distinct CDR3 sequences, roughly a quarter of them singletons. The sequencing sample was made of PBMCs. The receptor was isolated from a human donor in good health (CMV status not recorded). Some clones in this sample may be carry-over from other donors' samples.

The CDR3: CASSQGTGKVTIYF. CDR3 DNA sequence: TGCGCCAGCAGCCAAGGGACAGGGAAGGTCACCATATATTTT. The rearrangement joins TRBV4-1 to TRBJ1-3; TRBD1 matches at 8 bases. Per the germline V gene, CDR1 is MGHRA and CDR2 is YSYEKL. This CDR3 has 14 residues. The ends lost 1 base at V and 9 bases at J; junction bases unmatched: 5.